Listed below are T cell receptor beta chains from one sample, sequenced in a study of blood T cell repertoires in COVID-19. Produced via immunoSEQ multiplex PCR; TCRdb's table is partial and in-frame only. The table has hundreds of thousands of clones, around 86% seen once. Sequencing used PBMCs or T cells enriched from blood (not recorded which). The receptors here all came from a woman aged 50 to 60 who had recovered from COVID-19. Each CDR3 is given with its conserved first and last residue. D genes are given only for firm matches. Size tells how often a clone was seen (once, few, many) or the class of an expanded clone, and some rows leave it out.

d_call j_call clone_size v_call cdr3_aa cdr3_nt
- TRBJ2-2 - TRBV7-2 CASSLKGYTGELFF TGTGCCAGCAGCTTAAAGGGGTATACCGGGGAGCTGTTTTTT
- TRBJ2-2 - TRBV6-5 CASTLTQNTGELFF TGTGCCAGCACCCTAACTCAGAACACCGGGGAGCTGTTTTTT
TRBD1 TRBJ1-2 - TRBV10-3 CAILTGGYGYTF TGTGCCATCCTGACAGGGGGCTATGGCTACACCTTC
TRBD1 TRBJ2-7 few TRBV6-1 CASSEGDRGEQYF TGTGCCAGCAGTGAAGGGGACAGGGGCGAGCAGTACTTC
TRBD1 TRBJ1-6 - TRBV28 CATGGGDSYNSPLHF TGTGCCACCGGAGGGGGCGACTCCTATAATTCACCCCTCCACTTT
TRBD1 TRBJ2-7 once TRBV9 CASSEQGAPYEQYF TGTGCCAGCAGCGAGCAGGGGGCGCCATACGAGCAGTACTTC
- TRBJ2-3 few TRBV9 CASSVATQGTSDTQYF TGTGCCAGCAGCGTAGCTACCCAAGGGACTTCAGATACGCAGTATTTT
TRBD2 TRBJ2-1 - TRBV4-3 CASSRVGRPSYNEQFF TGCGCCAGCAGCCGGGTCGGGAGGCCCTCCTACAATGAGCAGTTCTTC
TRBD1 TRBJ1-1 - TRBV19 CASSKQTGAATEAFF TGTGCCAGTAGTAAGCAGACAGGGGCGGCCACTGAAGCTTTCTTT
TRBD2 TRBJ2-5 - TRBV5-1 CASSPSGKETQYF TGCGCCAGCAGCCCTAGCGGCAAAGAGACCCAGTACTTC
- TRBJ1-2 - TRBV19 CASSLFIGFSDGYTF TGTGCCAGTAGTCTTTTTATCGGGTTTTCGGATGGCTACACCTTC
TRBD1 TRBJ2-3 - TRBV5-1 CASSLGVPGQGWADTQYF TGCGCCAGCAGCTTGGGGGTACCGGGACAGGGATGGGCGGATACGCAGTATTTT
TRBD1 TRBJ1-3 once TRBV7-9 CASSSATGSGNTIYF TGTGCCAGCAGCTCTGCGACAGGGTCCGGAAACACCATATATTTT
- TRBJ1-6 - TRBV6-1 CASSEGSAANSPLHF TGTGCCAGCAGTGAAGGGTCCGCGGCCAATTCACCCCTCCACTTT
TRBD1 TRBJ1-2 - TRBV7-8 CASSKDRDSSYGYTF TGTGCCAGCAGCAAAGACCGGGACAGCAGCTATGGCTACACCTTC
TRBD2 TRBJ2-2 few TRBV4-2 CASSQDVAGSNTGELFF TGTGCCAGCAGCCAGGACGTAGCGGGGTCGAACACCGGGGAGCTGTTTTTT
TRBD2 TRBJ2-7 - TRBV10-1 CARSSGTYEQYF TGCGCCAGAAGTAGCGGGACCTACGAGCAGTACTTC
TRBD1 TRBJ1-1 - TRBV28 CASSSGQGAEAFF TGTGCCAGCAGTTCGGGACAGGGAGCTGAAGCTTTCTTT
- TRBJ1-2 - TRBV6-5 CASSSGLSYGYTF TGTGCCAGCAGCTCCGGGTTATCCTATGGCTACACCTTC
- TRBJ2-2 - TRBV28 CASIATRDTGELFF TGTGCCAGCATAGCGACCCGGGACACCGGGGAGCTGTTTTTT
- TRBJ2-2 - TRBV6-2/TRBV6-3 CASSLGRGLTGELFF TGTGCCAGCAGTTTGGGGCGGGGGCTCACCGGGGAGCTGTTTTTT
- TRBJ2-7 - TRBV7-9 CASSPNRSTGTIISYEQYF TGTGCCAGCAGTCCCAACAGATCTACCGGGACAATAATTTCCTACGAGCAGTACTTC
TRBD1 TRBJ2-7 - TRBV4-3 CASSQTGGYEQYF TGCGCCAGCAGCCAGACAGGGGGCTACGAGCAGTACTTC
- TRBJ1-1 - TRBV7-9 CASSLARNTEAFF TGTGCCAGCAGCTTAGCTCGTAACACTGAAGCTTTCTTT
- TRBJ1-1 - TRBV6-4 CASSDYNWFPFF TGTGCCAGCAGTGACTATAACTGGTTTCCTTTCTTT
- TRBJ1-1 few TRBV30 CAWSVPPPTTEAFF TGTGCCTGGAGTGTACCCCCACCAACTACCGAAGCTTTCTTT
TRBD2 TRBJ2-2 - TRBV6-1 CASSDQRGDYTGELFF TGTGCCAGCAGTGACCAGCGGGGCGATTACACCGGGGAGCTGTTTTTT
- TRBJ1-3 - TRBV9 CASSVTPGSSGNTIYF TGTGCCAGCAGCGTAACCCCGGGGTCCTCTGGAAACACCATATATTTT
- TRBJ2-1 - TRBV28 CASRRYNEQFF TGTGCCAGCAGACGGTACAATGAGCAGTTCTTC
- TRBJ1-2 - TRBV3-1/TRBV3-2 CASSRLVGGAPGYTF TGTGCCAGCAGCCGCCTTGTGGGGGGGGCTCCTGGCTACACCTTC
TRBD2 TRBJ2-1 once TRBV28 CASRGTSGSSYNEQFF TGTGCCAGCAGAGGGACTAGCGGGAGCTCCTACAATGAGCAGTTCTTC
TRBD2 TRBJ2-5 few TRBV7-8 CASSPASGRAWETQYF TGTGCCAGCAGCCCCGCTAGCGGGAGGGCCTGGGAGACCCAGTACTTC
- TRBJ1-1 - TRBV19 CASGESGTNTEAFF TGTGCCAGTGGCGAGTCAGGTACGAACACTGAAGCTTTCTTT
TRBD2 TRBJ2-7 - TRBV5-1 CASSLVGGAYEQYF TGCGCCAGCAGCTTGGTCGGGGGGGCCTACGAGCAGTACTTC
- TRBJ1-1 many TRBV5-6 CASSLPRSGATEAFF TGTGCCAGCAGCCTACCTAGGTCGGGAGCGACTGAAGCTTTCTTT
TRBD1 TRBJ2-7 - TRBV9 CASSIGLGGQNEQYF TGTGCCAGCAGCATAGGCTTAGGGGGCCAGAACGAGCAGTACTTC
- TRBJ1-2 - TRBV3-1/TRBV3-2 CASSQEGDYGYTF TGTGCCAGCAGCCAAGAAGGAGACTATGGCTACACCTTC
- TRBJ2-7 - TRBV19 CASSSPGLPNYEQYF TGTGCCAGTAGTAGCCCGGGACTGCCAAACTACGAGCAGTACTTC
- TRBJ1-2 once TRBV29-1 CSVEDPGGGYGYTF TGCAGCGTTGAAGATCCCGGCGGAGGCTATGGCTACACCTTC
- TRBJ1-1 few TRBV6-5 CASRYQRNTEAFF TGTGCCAGCAGATATCAGCGGAACACTGAAGCTTTCTTT
- TRBJ2-6 many TRBV4-3 CASSQDRGSGANVLTF TGCGCCAGCAGCCAAGACAGGGGCTCTGGGGCCAACGTCCTGACTTTC
- TRBJ2-1 - TRBV14 CASSQYLLGSSYNEQFF TGTGCCAGCAGCCAGTATCTCCTAGGAAGCTCCTACAATGAGCAGTTCTTC
- TRBJ1-1 - TRBV18 CASSPSQNTEAFF TGTGCCAGCTCACCGTCCCAGAACACTGAAGCTTTCTTT
- TRBJ1-5 - TRBV24-1 CATQSGNQPQHF TGTGCCACCCAGTCTGGCAATCAGCCCCAGCATTTT